This T cell receptor (beta chain) was sequenced for a study of blood T cell repertoires in COVID-19. Germline values: CDR1 MNHEY, CDR2 SMNVEV (reference sequence). Between the trimmed V and J ends, which lost 3 bases and 2 bases, there was a span of 13 bases. This CDR3 is built from 16 residues. The repertoire was sequenced with immunoSEQ multiplex PCR; TCRdb's copy has only in-frame clones and lacks some. In the table there are fewer than 65,000 clones, around 80% of which are singletons. The material sequenced was peripheral blood. This TCR derives from a man aged 55 to 70 with acute or convalescent COVID-19. This chain joins TRBV27 and TRBJ2-2; a possible D gene is TRBD1 (6 bases). The chain's CDR3 is CASSFSGQINTGELFF. In DNA form, the CDR3 reads TGTGCCAGCAGTTTCTCGGGACAAATAAACACCGGGGAGCTGTTTTTT.